The clone carrying this TCR beta chain came up a few times. This entry belongs to a study of T cells after yellow fever vaccination. Study-wide findings and caveats: The presence of abundant clonotypes contaminating from the bulk population was possible in FACS-sorted repertoires. The study re-detected most primary-vaccination clones after the booster (roughly 95% CD4, roughly 85% CD8).

The CDR3 has 12 residues. From germline, CDR1 is SQVTM and CDR2 ANQGSEA. Losses at the gene ends were 3 bases for V and 10 bases for J; bases not matched to a gene: 8. In TCRdb, the 5' RACE reads were re-called with MiXCR into one record per CDR3 protein. The sample has over 85,000 distinct CDR3 sequences, about 8.4% seen once. The source was CD8+ T cells not binding an NS4B(214-222) dextramer, sorted from PBMCs, collected approximately 15 days after the first yellow fever vaccination. This chain uses TRBV29-1 with TRBJ1-1; 7 bases line up with TRBD1. The source of this sequence is a man aged 18-30 years who received the YFV17D yellow fever vaccine. CDR3 nucleotide sequence: TGCAGCGTTGAGGAAGGGGGCTTGGGAGCTTTCTTT. This encodes CSVEEGGLGAFF.